A selection of T cell receptor beta chains follows, all from one sample in a study of blood T cell repertoires in COVID-19. The table came from immunoSEQ multiplex PCR; TCRdb's copy has only in-frame clones and leaves some out. The sample includes 350,000 to 450,000 clones, 70% to 90% seen only once; the top ten take 1.4% to 1.5%. The sample consisted of PBMCs or T cells enriched from blood (not recorded which). Every receptor here comes from a woman aged 18-30 years who had been exposed to COVID-19. CDR3s include the opening cysteine and the closing phenylalanine or tryptophan. Each record gives: CDR3 protein, CDR3 DNA, clone size, D gene, V gene, J gene. A D gene is named only where the DNA matches it firmly. Clone sizes are given selectively: once, few, many, or a class where the clone is expanded.

CDR3 protein: CASSLKQGNEKLFF; CDR3 DNA: TGTGCCAGCAGCTTGAAACAGGGGAACGAAAAACTGTTTTTT; clone size: -; D gene: TRBD1; V gene: TRBV5-4; J gene: TRBJ1-4
CDR3 protein: CASSIGLDYEQYF; CDR3 DNA: TGTGCCAGTAGTATAGGACTAGATTACGAGCAGTACTTC; clone size: -; D gene: -; V gene: TRBV19; J gene: TRBJ2-7
CDR3 protein: CAWSPVAGTGEQFF; CDR3 DNA: TGTGCCTGGAGTCCCGTCGCGGGGACTGGTGAGCAGTTCTTC; clone size: -; D gene: -; V gene: TRBV30; J gene: TRBJ2-1
CDR3 protein: CASRLGGTEYNSPLHF; CDR3 DNA: TGTGCCAGCAGGTTAGGGGGGACAGAGTATAATTCACCCCTCCACTTT; clone size: few; D gene: TRBD1; V gene: TRBV5-5; J gene: TRBJ1-6
CDR3 protein: CASSLRVPDNQLRETQYF; CDR3 DNA: TGTGCCAGCAGTTTGAGGGTCCCAGACAACCAGCTAAGAGAGACCCAGTACTTC; clone size: -; D gene: -; V gene: TRBV27; J gene: TRBJ2-5
CDR3 protein: CASSPSVDRETGYTF; CDR3 DNA: TGTGCCAGCTCACCCTCGGTCGACAGGGAAACGGGCTACACCTTC; clone size: -; D gene: TRBD1; V gene: TRBV18; J gene: TRBJ1-2
CDR3 protein: CASKVEAANTGELFF; CDR3 DNA: TGCGCCAGCAAGGTAGAGGCGGCGAACACCGGGGAGCTGTTTTTT; clone size: -; D gene: -; V gene: TRBV5-1; J gene: TRBJ2-2
CDR3 protein: CASSIGSLGVYEQYF; CDR3 DNA: TGTGCCAGTAGTATTGGGTCCTTAGGGGTTTACGAGCAGTACTTC; clone size: -; D gene: -; V gene: TRBV19; J gene: TRBJ2-7
CDR3 protein: CASRTGYQETQYF; CDR3 DNA: TGTGCCAGCAGGACAGGGTACCAAGAGACCCAGTACTTC; clone size: -; D gene: TRBD1; V gene: TRBV6-5; J gene: TRBJ2-5
CDR3 protein: CASSLLGGAGNTIYF; CDR3 DNA: TGTGCCAGCAGTTTGCTTGGGGGGGCTGGAAACACCATATATTTT; clone size: -; D gene: -; V gene: TRBV28; J gene: TRBJ1-3
CDR3 protein: CASSGQGMETQYF; CDR3 DNA: TGTGCCAGCAGTGGACAGGGGATGGAGACCCAGTACTTC; clone size: -; D gene: TRBD1; V gene: TRBV2; J gene: TRBJ2-5
CDR3 protein: CASNHRVYTEAFF; CDR3 DNA: TGTGCCAGTAATCACAGGGTTTACACTGAAGCTTTCTTT; clone size: -; D gene: -; V gene: TRBV19; J gene: TRBJ1-1
CDR3 protein: CASSQEDRGDYGYTF; CDR3 DNA: TGTGCCAGCAGCCAAGAGGACAGGGGAGACTATGGCTACACCTTC; clone size: -; D gene: TRBD1; V gene: TRBV4-2; J gene: TRBJ1-2
CDR3 protein: CASSQEWSRAVRETQYF; CDR3 DNA: TGCGCCAGCAGCCAAGAGTGGAGCAGGGCGGTCCGGGAGACCCAGTACTTC; clone size: -; D gene: -; V gene: TRBV4-1; J gene: TRBJ2-5
CDR3 protein: CASSSTIQSEQYF; CDR3 DNA: TGTGCCAGTAGTAGTACGATACAGAGCGAGCAGTACTTC; clone size: -; D gene: -; V gene: TRBV19; J gene: TRBJ2-7
CDR3 protein: CASSLDGGAGETQYF; CDR3 DNA: TGTGCCAGCAGCTTAGATGGGGGGGCGGGAGAGACCCAGTACTTC; clone size: -; D gene: -; V gene: TRBV7-2; J gene: TRBJ2-5
CDR3 protein: CASSFDRGLTEAFF; CDR3 DNA: TGCGCCAGCAGCTTTGACAGGGGGCTCACTGAAGCTTTCTTT; clone size: -; D gene: TRBD1; V gene: TRBV5-1; J gene: TRBJ1-1
CDR3 protein: CASSDQERVASSYNEQFF; CDR3 DNA: TGTGCCAGCAGTGACCAGGAGCGGGTTGCCAGCTCCTACAATGAGCAGTTCTTC; clone size: -; D gene: -; V gene: TRBV6-4; J gene: TRBJ2-1
CDR3 protein: CASSLGGTVYQETQYF; CDR3 DNA: TGTGCCAGCAGCTTGGGGGGGACAGTGTACCAAGAGACCCAGTACTTC; clone size: -; D gene: TRBD1; V gene: TRBV5-6; J gene: TRBJ2-5
CDR3 protein: CASSQLKRGSSYNEQFF; CDR3 DNA: TGCGCCAGCAGCCAGTTAAAGCGGGGAAGCTCCTACAATGAGCAGTTCTTC; clone size: -; D gene: TRBD2; V gene: TRBV4-3; J gene: TRBJ2-1
CDR3 protein: CASSVGGQGGNEQFF; CDR3 DNA: TGTGCCAGCAGCGTTGGGGGACAGGGAGGGAATGAGCAGTTCTTC; clone size: -; D gene: TRBD1; V gene: TRBV9; J gene: TRBJ2-1
CDR3 protein: CASSLTGTGGINYGYTF; CDR3 DNA: TGTGCCAGCAGTTTGACCGGGACAGGGGGAATTAACTATGGCTACACCTTC; clone size: -; D gene: TRBD1; V gene: TRBV28; J gene: TRBJ1-2
CDR3 protein: CASNPGQGSGEQFF; CDR3 DNA: TGTGCCAGCAATCCGGGACAGGGGTCCGGTGAGCAGTTCTTC; clone size: -; D gene: TRBD1; V gene: TRBV9; J gene: TRBJ2-1
CDR3 protein: CASSLGQGAYEQYF; CDR3 DNA: TGTGCCAGCAGCTTAGGGCAGGGGGCCTACGAGCAGTACTTC; clone size: once; D gene: TRBD1; V gene: TRBV11-2; J gene: TRBJ2-7
CDR3 protein: CASSLVPQAEAFF; CDR3 DNA: TGTGCCAGCAGCTTAGTTCCGCAGGCTGAAGCTTTCTTT; clone size: -; D gene: -; V gene: TRBV7-6; J gene: TRBJ1-1
CDR3 protein: CASSFNWREAQYF; CDR3 DNA: TGTGCCAGCAGTTTTAATTGGAGGGAGGCCCAGTACTTC; clone size: -; D gene: -; V gene: TRBV28; J gene: TRBJ2-5
CDR3 protein: CASTPDRTGYNEQFF; CDR3 DNA: TGTGCCAGCACCCCGGATAGGACAGGCTACAATGAGCAGTTCTTC; clone size: -; D gene: TRBD1; V gene: TRBV28; J gene: TRBJ2-1
CDR3 protein: CATSTERENTGELFF; CDR3 DNA: TGTGCCACCAGTACTGAGCGGGAGAACACCGGGGAGCTGTTTTTT; clone size: -; D gene: TRBD2; V gene: TRBV24-1; J gene: TRBJ2-2
CDR3 protein: CASSLSGLSYNEQFF; CDR3 DNA: TGTGCCAGCAGCTTGTCAGGCCTCTCCTACAATGAGCAGTTCTTC; clone size: -; D gene: -; V gene: TRBV7-9; J gene: TRBJ2-1
CDR3 protein: CASHTQTGQEYTGELFF; CDR3 DNA: TGTGCCAGCCATACTCAAACGGGACAGGAGTACACCGGGGAGCTGTTTTTT; clone size: -; D gene: TRBD1; V gene: TRBV5-8; J gene: TRBJ2-2
CDR3 protein: CSVRDRGGETQYF; CDR3 DNA: TGCAGCGTTAGGGACAGGGGAGGAGAGACCCAGTACTTC; clone size: -; D gene: TRBD1; V gene: TRBV29-1; J gene: TRBJ2-5
CDR3 protein: CASSSISPSSYNEQFF; CDR3 DNA: TGTGCCAGCAGCTCGATTAGCCCGAGCTCCTACAATGAGCAGTTCTTC; clone size: -; D gene: -; V gene: TRBV7-2; J gene: TRBJ2-1
CDR3 protein: CASSYSLASTDTQYF; CDR3 DNA: TGTGCCAGCAGTTACTCGCTAGCAAGCACAGATACGCAGTATTTT; clone size: -; D gene: -; V gene: TRBV6-5; J gene: TRBJ2-3
CDR3 protein: CASRGQARETGELFF; CDR3 DNA: TGTGCCAGCAGGGGACAGGCAAGGGAGACCGGGGAGCTGTTTTTT; clone size: -; D gene: TRBD1; V gene: TRBV28; J gene: TRBJ2-2
CDR3 protein: CASSDPRQGKRVGEQYF; CDR3 DNA: TGTGCCAGCAGTGACCCGAGACAGGGAAAACGGGTCGGCGAGCAGTACTTC; clone size: -; D gene: TRBD1; V gene: TRBV6-1; J gene: TRBJ2-7
CDR3 protein: CASSPRGRLAGTDTQYF; CDR3 DNA: TGTGCCAGCAGCCCCCGGGGGAGACTAGCGGGCACAGATACGCAGTATTTT; clone size: -; D gene: TRBD2; V gene: TRBV11-2; J gene: TRBJ2-3
CDR3 protein: CASSRGHEQYF; CDR3 DNA: TGTGCCAGCAGCAGAGGCCACGAGCAGTACTTC; clone size: -; D gene: -; V gene: TRBV13; J gene: TRBJ2-7
CDR3 protein: CASSLVAGILQETQYF; CDR3 DNA: TGCGCCAGCAGCTTGGTTGCAGGTATCCTACAAGAGACCCAGTACTTC; clone size: -; D gene: -; V gene: TRBV5-1; J gene: TRBJ2-5
CDR3 protein: CASSPAGAGNTIYF; CDR3 DNA: TGTGCCAGCAGCCCCGCAGGGGCCGGAAACACCATATATTTT; clone size: -; D gene: -; V gene: TRBV14; J gene: TRBJ1-3
CDR3 protein: CASSLQGRVYEQYF; CDR3 DNA: TGCGCCAGCAGTCTCCAGGGCAGGGTGTACGAGCAGTACTTC; clone size: -; D gene: -; V gene: TRBV23-1; J gene: TRBJ2-7
CDR3 protein: CATLAGVSDTQYF; CDR3 DNA: TGTGCCACCCTAGCGGGAGTGTCGGATACGCAGTATTTT; clone size: -; D gene: TRBD2; V gene: TRBV7-2; J gene: TRBJ2-3
CDR3 protein: CASRTPMKGGNQPQHF; CDR3 DNA: TGTGCCAGCAGGACACCCATGAAGGGGGGCAATCAGCCCCAGCATTTT; clone size: -; D gene: -; V gene: TRBV28; J gene: TRBJ1-5
CDR3 protein: CASRSEQAPAAYQETQYF; CDR3 DNA: TGTGCAAGTCGCTCCGAACAGGCCCCGGCAGCATACCAAGAGACCCAGTACTTC; clone size: once; D gene: -; V gene: TRBV12-2; J gene: TRBJ2-5
CDR3 protein: CATSGEGGVRYF; CDR3 DNA: TGTGCCACCAGTGGTGAGGGGGGGGTCCGGTACTTC; clone size: -; D gene: -; V gene: TRBV24-1; J gene: TRBJ2-7